These T cell receptor beta chains were read from a single sample in a study of blood T cell repertoires in COVID-19. Using immunoSEQ multiplex PCR, the repertoire was profiled, and TCRdb retains in-frame clones only, with some absent. The sample shows some 120,000 clones, roughly 80% of them seen only once. The sample consisted of peripheral blood. The origin of the receptors is a man under 40 with acute or convalescent COVID-19. CDR3s include the opening cysteine and the closing phenylalanine or tryptophan. A D gene is named only where the DNA matches it firmly. Expanded clones are given a class, and other clones once, few, many or no size at all.

>-|-|TRBJ1-6|TRBV5-1
TGCGCCAGCAGCCCCGGACTAGAAAATTCACCCCTCCACTTT
CASSPGLENSPLHF
>few|-|TRBJ1-1|TRBV19
TGTGCCAGTAGTAAGGGGGTCACTGAAGCTTTCTTT
CASSKGVTEAFF
>-|TRBD1|TRBJ2-3|TRBV19
TGTGCCAGTAGTACCACAGGGGTCGGCACAGATACGCAGTATTTT
CASSTTGVGTDTQYF
>-|-|TRBJ2-1|TRBV7-3
TGTGCCAGCAGCTTAATCTTTTCTCCGGGAGTGAGGAATGAGCAGTTCTTC
CASSLIFSPGVRNEQFF
>-|-|TRBJ1-1|TRBV7-9
TGTGCCAGCAGCTCTCGACAGGATGAAGCTTTCTTT
CASSSRQDEAFF
>few|-|TRBJ1-1|TRBV10-3
TGTGCCATCAGTGAGGCAGGGGATAACACTGAAGCTTTCTTT
CAISEAGDNTEAFF
>few|-|TRBJ2-1|TRBV13
TGTGCCAGCAGAGATATAGCGGAGCACAACAATGAGCAGTTCTTC
CASRDIAEHNNEQFF
>-|-|TRBJ2-7|TRBV2
TGTGCCAGCAAGGAGTCCTACGAGCAGTACTTC
CASKESYEQYF
>-|TRBD1|TRBJ1-1|TRBV5-6
TGTGCCAGCAGCCCCTGGGACAGGGGGCGGAACACTGAAGCTTTCTTT
CASSPWDRGRNTEAFF
>-|TRBD2|TRBJ2-5|TRBV7-7
TGTGCTAGCAGCCCACTAGCGGGAGGGGTGGAGACCCAGTACTTC
CASSPLAGGVETQYF
>-|-|TRBJ1-2|TRBV19
TGTGCCAGTAGTATCTGGGGGCGGAACTATGGCTACACCTTC
CASSIWGRNYGYTF
>once|-|TRBJ2-7|TRBV7-2
TGTGCCAGCAGCTTTACCGCCAGTACCTACGAGCAGTACTTC
CASSFTASTYEQYF
>-|-|TRBJ2-1|TRBV12-3/TRBV12-4
TGTGCCAGCAGTTTAAACGGCCGCGGTGAGCAGTTCTTC
CASSLNGRGEQFF
>-|-|TRBJ2-7|TRBV19
TGTGCCAGTAGTATAGAGTTCCAGGGTCCCCCCAGGAACTACGAGCAGTACTTC
CASSIEFQGPPRNYEQYF
>once|-|TRBJ2-3|TRBV7-2
TGTGCCAGCAGCATCCGGGACTCCCTGATCCCCACAGATACGCAGTATTTT
CASSIRDSLIPTDTQYF
>-|-|TRBJ1-5|TRBV20-1
TGCAGTGCTAGTGGCTTCAGGGATCCCAATCAGCCCCAGCATTTT
CSASGFRDPNQPQHF
>-|TRBD1|TRBJ1-6|TRBV9
TGTGCCAGCAGCCAGTCAGGGGGCGATTCACCCCTCCACTTT
CASSQSGGDSPLHF
>-|-|TRBJ1-1|TRBV7-9
TGTGCCAGCAGCCTCGGAGGGGTGGACACTGAAGCTTTCTTT
CASSLGGVDTEAFF
>-|-|TRBJ2-7|TRBV6-5
TGTGCCAGCAGTTACTCAAGGACTACCTACGAGCAGTACTTC
CASSYSRTTYEQYF